The next 22 T cell receptor beta chains were all read from a single sample in a study of cytomegalovirus exposure and HLA in healthy donors listed by TCRdb under 2017. Library method: the immunoSEQ multiplex PCR assay. The multiplex PCR relied on a mix of 60 forward primers for TCR Vbeta segments and 13 reverse primers for TCR Jbeta segments. TCRdb took over this immuneACCESS table, retaining in-frame rearrangements with V and J assigned. Such tables are incomplete; in checked studies, under half of the missing clones stem from an unresolved V gene, and the remainder is unexplained. The sample table holds 40,000 or so clones, of which around 69% were seen once. Of the sample, around 8.4% falls within the top ten clones. The sample was PBMCs. The receptors originated from a woman between 25 and 40 years old in good health and CMV-seropositive.

The V and J genes are TRBV6-5 and TRBJ2-7, with a tentative D call TRBD2 (6 bases). Deletions cut 2 bases from V and 4 bases from J, with 12 bases between. This CDR3 is built from 14 residues. Germline CDR1 is MNHEY and CDR2 is SVGAGI. Here the CDR3 DNA reads TGTGCCAGCAGTTACGGAGGGGCCGTGTACGAGCAGTACTTC. The encoded protein is CASSYGGAVYEQYF.

The gene calls are TRBV2 and TRBJ1-1; tentatively, D is TRBD1 (6 bases). Trimming stripped 6 bases from V and 0 bases from J, with 8 bases between. The CDR3 has 13 residues. CDR1 and CDR2 from the germline V gene are SNHLY and FYNNEI. In nucleotides, the CDR3 is TGTGCCAGCAGAGGACAGATGAACACTGAAGCTTTCTTT. Translated, it gives CASRGQMNTEAFF.

The chain recombines TRBV7-8 with TRBJ1-5; 7 nucleotides agree with TRBD1. Per the germline V gene, CDR1 is SGHVS and CDR2 is FQNEAQ. After removal of 1 base from V and 9 bases from J, the junction contained 9 bases not matched to a gene. The length of the CDR3 is 15 residues. The CDR3 protein is CASSLEGTDYVPQHF. CDR3 bases: TGTGCCAGCAGCTTAGAGGGGACAGACTATGTGCCCCAGCATTTT. The whole variable domain, remainder taken from reference TRBV7-8 and TRBJ1-5, is GAGVSQSPRYKVAKRGQDVALRCDPISGHVSLFWYQQALGQGPEFLTYFQNEAQLDKSGLPSDRFFAERPEGSVSTLKIQRTQQEDSAVYLCASSLEGTDYVPQHFGDGTRLSIL.

The J gene is TRBJ2-1, the V gene TRBV18; 10 bases are a match to TRBD2. V shed 2 bases and J 4 bases; nucleotides not matched to a gene: 8. Germline lookup yields CDR1 KGHSH and CDR2 LQKENI. This CDR3 region has 17 residues. Written as DNA, the CDR3 is TGTGCCAGCTCACCAAATGACCTAGCGGGGGCGTACAATGAGCAGTTCTTC. Translating it yields CASSPNDLAGAYNEQFF.

The chain recombines TRBV5-8 with TRBJ2-2; 10 bases are shared with TRBD1. Per germline, CDR1 SGHTS and CDR2 YDEGEE. Trimming cost V 1 base and J 3 bases; bases outside gene matches: 3. The CDR3 runs to 16 residues. This chain's CDR3 is CASSLSTGGHTGELFF. The CDR3 DNA reads TGTGCCAGCAGCTTGTCGACAGGGGGCCACACCGGGGAGCTGTTTTTT. The full variable domain, with the rest looked up from reference TRBV5-8 and TRBJ2-2, is EAGVTQSPTHLIKTRGQQATLRCSPISGHTSVYWYQQALGLGLQFLLWYDEGEERNRGNFPPRFSGRQFPNYSSELNVNALELEDSALYLCASSLSTGGHTGELFFGEGSRLTVL.

CDR3 nucleotide sequence: TGTGCCAGCAGTGACCTTGACAGAAATCAGCCCCAGCATTTT. Its translation is CASSDLDRNQPQHF. The chain is built from TRBV2 and TRBJ1-5; D may be TRBD1 (5 bases). V dropped 3 bases and J dropped 4 bases, with 10 bases sitting between them. Germline V lookup: CDR1 SNHLY, CDR2 FYNNEI. The CDR3 sequence is 14 residues long.

This clone was observed a single time. This chain uses TRBV28 with TRBJ2-7; D is possibly TRBD1 (5 bases). V lost 5 bases and J lost 6, with 11 bases in between. From germline, CDR1 is MDHEN and CDR2 SYDVKM. The CDR3 consists of 12 residues. CDR3 residues: CASSARQGEQYF. DNA for the CDR3: TGTGCCAGCAGTGCCCGTCAGGGCGAGCAGTACTTC. Full variable domain (outside the CDR3, taken from reference TRBV28 and TRBJ2-7): DVKVTQSSRYLVKRTGEKVFLECVQDMDHENMFWYRQDPGLGLRLIYFSYDVKMKEKGDIPEGYSVSREKKERFSLILESASTNQTSMYLCASSARQGEQYFGPGTRLTVT.

This chain uses TRBV6-1 with TRBJ2-7, with TRBD2 matching 8 bases. This CDR3 region has 13 residues. V dropped 3 bases and J dropped 3; count of bases not matched to a gene: 1. Germline V gene lookup returns CDR1 MNHNS and CDR2 SASEGT. The DNA of the CDR3 is TGTGCCAGCAGTGAGCGGGGGGTCTACGAGCAGTACTTC. Protein: CASSERGVYEQYF.

This chain connects TRBV5-3 to TRBJ2-7; 7 bases are a match to TRBD2. TRBV5-3 is placed among ORFs of uncertain function. V lost 0 bases, J lost 3 bases, and 15 bases stayed unmatched. The CDR3 sequence is 18 residues long. The CDR3 loop reads CARSLVFVPRTRDYEQYF. DNA for the CDR3: TGTGCCAGAAGCTTGGTTTTTGTCCCCCGGACTAGGGACTACGAGCAGTACTTC.

The genes are TRBV18 and TRBJ2-7; perhaps TRBD1 as D (5 bases). Deletions cut 6 bases from V and 5 bases from J, with 14 bases between. Germline CDR1 and CDR2: KGHSH and LQKENI. The CDR3 extends over 13 amino acids. CDR3 DNA: TGTGCCAGCTCGACAACAGGTATCGACGAGCAGTACTTC. Translated, it gives CASSTTGIDEQYF.

The table lists this clone with a count of one. The chain joins TRBV5-4 to TRBJ2-1, with a tentative D call TRBD2 (6 bases). V lost 1 base, J lost 6 bases, and 17 bases lay in between. In germline, CDR1 is SGHNT, CDR2 YYREEE (reference sequence). This CDR3 has 16 residues. CDR3 sequence reads: CASSLIGGGDSNEQFF. CDR3 bases: TGTGCCAGCAGCTTGATCGGCGGAGGGGATTCCAATGAGCAGTTCTTC.

This clone was recorded once. This rearrangement joins TRBV5-4 to TRBJ1-2; TRBD1 matches 9 bases. V gave up 3 bases and J gave up 5 bases; unmatched junction bases: 8. The CDR3 length is 15 residues. CDR1 and CDR2 (germline): SGHNT, YYREEE (reference sequence). The CDR3, as DNA: TGTGCCAGCAGCTCGGGACAGGGAAGAGGGTATGGCTACACCTTC. This encodes CASSSGQGRGYGYTF.

CDR3 DNA sequence: TGTGCCAGCAGCACCTGGACAGGGACTGGCTACACCTTC. Protein: CASSTWTGTGYTF. The chain joins TRBV5-8 to TRBJ1-2, with 8 positions matching TRBD1. The CDR3 is 13 residues long. The germline V gene encodes CDR1 SGHTS and CDR2 YDEGEE. The ends lost 4 bases at V and 7 bases at J; junction bases unmatched: 6. Complete variable domain (other parts from reference TRBV5-8 and TRBJ1-2): EAGVTQSPTHLIKTRGQQATLRCSPISGHTSVYWYQQALGLGLQFLLWYDEGEERNRGNFPPRFSGRQFPNYSSELNVNALELEDSALYLCASSTWTGTGYTFGSGTRLTVV.

The chain combines TRBV6-1 with TRBJ1-1; no reliable D call. V was pared by 2 bases and J by 0 bases, with 7 bases between. This CDR3 has 14 residues. CDR1 is MNHNS and CDR2 is SASEGT in the germline V gene. CDR3 sequence: CASSERGMNTEAFF. The CDR3 bases are TGTGCCAGCAGTGAACGGGGTATGAACACTGAAGCTTTCTTT.

CDR3 bases: TGCGCCAGCAGTCGGGACAGCGCCTCCTACGAGCAGTACTTC. Its protein is CASSRDSASYEQYF. This rearrangement joins TRBV10-1 to TRBJ2-7; 7 nucleotides align to TRBD1. V trimming: 5 bases; J trimming: 0 bases; junction bases outside the gene matches: 4. The CDR3 is made up of 14 amino acids. Germline-derived CDR1 and CDR2 are WNHNN and SYGVQD (reference sequence).

In this sample, this clone turned up a few times. The chain uses TRBV6-1 and TRBJ2-5, with 9 bases lining up with TRBD1. Germline V gene sequence: CDR1 MNHNS, CDR2 SASEGT. The J segment lost 5 bases and the V segment lost 6 bases, leaving 10 bases of the junction unmatched. The CDR3 sequence is 15 residues long. The CDR3 coding sequence is TGTGCCAGCAGCCAGGGACAGGGAGGAGGGGAGACCCAGTACTTC. Its translation is CASSQGQGGGETQYF.

The J gene is TRBJ2-5, the V gene TRBV5-4; tentatively, D is TRBD2 (6 bases). The V gene's germline CDR1 is SGHNT and CDR2 YYREEE (reference sequence). This CDR3 is 14 amino acids long. Trimming took 0 bases from V and 3 from J, leaving 9 bases between them. The CDR3 reads CASSLVGGEETQYF. The CDR3 bases are TGTGCCAGCAGCTTGGTCGGCGGGGAAGAGACCCAGTACTTC.

This clone was found once. The V gene is TRBV2, the J gene TRBJ1-5; tentatively, D is TRBD1 (5 bases). Germline CDR1 is SNHLY and CDR2 is FYNNEI. This CDR3 has 15 residues. Deletions cut 4 bases from V and 3 bases from J, with 13 bases between. Written as DNA, the CDR3 is TGTGCCAGCAGTGGCCGACAGATTCTCAATCAGCCCCAGCATTTT. This sequence encodes CASSGRQILNQPQHF.

The chain is built from TRBV7-9 and TRBJ2-2, with TRBD2 identical over 10 bases. This CDR3 comprises 16 residues. J gave up 1 base and V 5 bases, and 4 bases lay outside the gene matches. Germline V CDR1 and CDR2: SEHNR, FQNEAQ (reference sequence). CDR3 sequence reads: CASSPWTSGNTGELFF. CDR3 nucleotide sequence: TGTGCCAGCAGCCCGTGGACTAGCGGGAACACCGGGGAGCTGTTTTTT.

The V and J genes are TRBV6-1 and TRBJ2-1; 9 bases line up with TRBD1. The CDR3 contains 15 residues. The germline CDR1 and CDR2 sequences are MNHNS and SASEGT. V gave up 1 base and J gave up 7 bases; unmatched junction bases: 5. The CDR3 reads CASSEGQGEVNEQFF. For the CDR3, the DNA is TGTGCCAGCAGTGAAGGACAGGGGGAGGTGAATGAGCAGTTCTTC.

This clone was detected a few times. The chain combines TRBV6-4 with TRBJ1-1; D remains ambiguous. Germline assignment: CDR1 MRHNA and CDR2 SNTAGT. Trimming removed 3 bases at V and 1 base at J, with 12 bases between. The CDR3 extends over 15 amino acids. Written as DNA, the CDR3 is TGTGCCAGCAGTGAAAAGGAGGGAGAGAACACTGAAGCTTTCTTT. Translating it yields CASSEKEGENTEAFF.

The chain is built from TRBV13 and TRBJ2-3; D is possibly TRBD2 (6 bases). V lost 4 bases and J 2 bases, leaving 22 bases between the germline ends. The CDR3 totals 18 residues. Germline CDR1 PRHDT, CDR2 FYEKMQ (reference sequence). DNA for the CDR3: TGTGCCAGCAGCTCGTCGTTTGGGGGACGGGAGTACACAGATACGCAGTATTTT. Translating it yields CASSSSFGGREYTDTQYF. Based on the CDR3 plus reference TRBV13 and TRBJ2-3, the full variable domain is AAGVIQSPRHLIKEKRETATLKCYPIPRHDTVYWYQQGPGQDPQFLISFYEKMQSDKGSIPDRFSAQQFSDYHSELNMSSLELGDSALYFCASSSSFGGREYTDTQYFGPGTRLTVL.